These T cell receptor beta chains were read from a single sample in a study of post-analysis software for immune sequencing data. TCRdb reanalysed the PCR reads using MiXCR and keeps one entry per CDR3 protein. The sample includes roughly 540,000 distinct CDR3 sequences, around 34% of them seen just once. The sequenced material came from blood. These receptors were obtained from a girl aged 2-17 years with multiple sclerosis. CDR3s leave out the opening cysteine and the closing phenylalanine or tryptophan. The order of the fields is J gene, V gene, D gene, CDR3 protein. The D gene is left open where the match is weak.

J: TRBJ1-4
V: TRBV4-1
D: .
CDR3: ASTQGIFGSWNEKLF

J: TRBJ1-2
V: TRBV29-1
D: .
CDR3: SVVPPVTGDSNGYT

J: TRBJ2-1
V: TRBV5-6
D: .
CDR3: ASGSGGGSYNEQF

J: TRBJ2-7
V: TRBV5-1
D: .
CDR3: ASSLEAKSSYEQY

J: TRBJ1-1
V: TRBV29-1
D: TRBD1
CDR3: SAGQGWVTEAF

J: TRBJ2-5
V: TRBV5-1
D: .
CDR3: ASSLSQETQY

J: TRBJ2-3
V: TRBV5-1
D: TRBD1
CDR3: ASSPGQGTDTQY

J: TRBJ2-7
V: TRBV5-1
D: .
CDR3: ASSLKIRGYEQY

J: TRBJ1-2
V: TRBV5-1
D: .
CDR3: ASSLDPGVNYGYT

J: TRBJ2-1
V: TRBV6-5
D: TRBD1
CDR3: ASSYSPGQNNEQF

J: TRBJ2-7
V: TRBV5-1
D: .
CDR3: ASSREGTGGYEQY

J: TRBJ1-5
V: TRBV29-1
D: .
CDR3: SVHNGQFNQPQH

J: TRBJ2-7
V: TRBV2
D: .
CDR3: ASSVEEQY

J: TRBJ2-5
V: TRBV5-1
D: .
CDR3: ASSYPRTEYQETQY

J: TRBJ1-5
V: TRBV12-3/TRBV12-4
D: TRBD1
CDR3: ASSPGTGSKPYQPQH

J: TRBJ2-1
V: TRBV5-1
D: TRBD2
CDR3: ASSLTSGDNEQF

J: TRBJ2-5
V: TRBV7-9
D: .
CDR3: ASRLDLTAEQY

J: TRBJ1-6
V: TRBV12-3/TRBV12-4
D: .
CDR3: ASSWVGGYNSPLH

J: TRBJ2-5
V: TRBV7-9
D: .
CDR3: ASSLGVGPRRY

J: TRBJ1-2
V: TRBV20-1
D: .
CDR3: SARPSTYGYT

J: TRBJ1-1
V: TRBV6-5
D: .
CDR3: ASSPRRGKNTEAF

J: .
V: TRBV2
D: .
CDR3: ASTRGGVETETQY

J: TRBJ2-7
V: TRBV20-1
D: .
CDR3: SAHRDRDEQY

J: TRBJ1-2
V: TRBV6-1
D: TRBD1
CDR3: ASQGGYRDSQRYGYT

J: .
V: TRBV29-1
D: .
CDR3: SVDLGAYEQY

J: TRBJ2-3
V: TRBV20-1
D: TRBD2
CDR3: SARDEASGGSTDTQY

J: TRBJ1-2
V: TRBV5-5
D: .
CDR3: ASSPSQGYYGYT

J: TRBJ2-1
V: TRBV7-6
D: TRBD2
CDR3: ASSLVPLSGGSEQF

J: TRBJ2-6
V: TRBV7-8
D: .
CDR3: ASSFPGTGANVLT

J: TRBJ1-5
V: TRBV6-5
D: .
CDR3: ASSYSQKTNQPQH

J: TRBJ2-5
V: TRBV11-1
D: .
CDR3: ATLQGETQY

J: TRBJ2-1
V: TRBV20-1
D: .
CDR3: SALRGNEQF

J: TRBJ1-1
V: TRBV25-1
D: .
CDR3: ASCFVPRGTEAF

J: TRBJ2-3
V: TRBV27
D: .
CDR3: AASKASRGDTQY

J: TRBJ1-2
V: TRBV4-1
D: TRBD1
CDR3: ASSQESRDRGRSNYGYT

J: TRBJ1-2
V: TRBV4-2
D: .
CDR3: ASSQLRDYGYT

J: TRBJ2-5
V: TRBV15
D: .
CDR3: ATSRGSGETQY